This is a list of T cell receptor beta chains from one sample in a study of cytomegalovirus exposure and HLA in healthy donors. Some clones are missing from TCRdb's copy, which holds only in-frame ones; the method was immunoSEQ multiplex PCR. The sample contains 75,000 to 100,000 clones, under 85% of which appear only once. The specimen was PBMCs. Receptors were obtained from a man younger than 30 in good health and CMV-seropositive. The CDR3 runs from the conserved cysteine through the conserved F or W. D genes are given only for firm matches. Clone size is not always given. Where it is, it says once, few, many or a class for expanded clones.

J gene,D gene,clone size,V gene,CDR3 DNA,CDR3 protein
TRBJ1-3,TRBD1,once,TRBV13,TGTGCCAGCAGCTTGACAGGGGAGGCTGGAAACACCATATATTTT,CASSLTGEAGNTIYF
TRBJ2-7,TRBD1,.,TRBV5-6,TGTGCCAGCAGCCGGGTGGGATTTGACAGGGCGTACGAGCAGTACTTC,CASSRVGFDRAYEQYF
TRBJ2-2,TRBD2,.,TRBV2,TGTGCCAGCAGGGGACTAGCGGTTGGTACCGGGGAGCTGTTTTTT,CASRGLAVGTGELFF
TRBJ1-1,.,few,TRBV10-1,TGCGCCAGCAGAATCACCCTGAGGAGTGAAGCTTTCTTT,CASRITLRSEAFF
TRBJ1-1,.,.,TRBV5-1,TGCGCCAGCAGCTCTAGGCCTTCCCAGCCGACCACTGAAGCTTTCTTT,CASSSRPSQPTTEAFF
TRBJ1-5,.,few,TRBV27,TGTGCCAGCAGTTTAAGGGGTAATCAGCCCCAGCATTTT,CASSLRGNQPQHF
TRBJ1-5,TRBD1,.,TRBV2,TGTGCCAGCGGGGACAGGCTAAACACGGGGCATCAGCCCCAGCATTTT,CASGDRLNTGHQPQHF
TRBJ2-7,.,.,TRBV6-6,TGTGCCAGCAGCGACACCGCGACCCAAGCCTACGAGCAGTACTTC,CASSDTATQAYEQYF
TRBJ2-2,TRBD2,.,TRBV2,TGTGCCAGCAACGCCGGGACTAGCGGGCCCGGGGAGCTGTTTTTT,CASNAGTSGPGELFF
TRBJ1-2,TRBD1,.,TRBV7-9,TGTGCCAGCAGCGTGACAGGGAGTAACTATGGCTACACCTTC,CASSVTGSNYGYTF